The source of this TCR beta chain is a study of T cell responses to AZD1222 COVID-19 vaccine (dated by TCRdb to the early 2020s). In the study overall: AZD1222 recipients whose second dose came at about 4 weeks and those whose second dose came at about 12 weeks were combined into one group, since spike-specific TCR depth and breadth did not differ between the two schedules. TCR sequencing was performed for about 240 trial participants, of whom roughly 200 were given two doses of AZD1222 and 26 were given two doses of MenACWY control vaccine. Trial participants were enrolled by age into 18-55, 56-69 and 70-plus year subgroups, with 148, 28 and 57 TCR-sequenced participants respectively.

The germline V gene (reference sequence) provides CDR1 SGHNT and CDR2 YYREEE. Cut back by 0 bases and 2 bases, the V and J ends lie 8 bases apart. Its CDR3 holds 14 amino acids, cysteine through phenylalanine. Of all the DNA, just the CDR3 is kept, 42 bases in frame from base 1. What the time point label conveys for this sample: baseline before first vaccination. The vaccinee samples were drawn from two UK trials, COV001 and COV002, one of which was a single-blind randomized controlled phase 2/3 trial testing AZD1222 (ChAdOx1 nCoV-19) in healthy adults. For TCRbeta chain sequencing, PBMC samples were collected from trial participants at day 0 and at day 28 after the second dose. On this clone itself: The antigen it binds to is not known. Base qualities are not at hand, and no much larger clone is one base apart.

Broad study findings and their caveats: The 56-69-year group was small, and its depth increase did not reach significance, likely because of low power. Because no day 14 peak-response samples were available, repertoires were characterized only after the peak T cell response. Vaccine-associated CD4 TCRs spanned the whole spike protein, with dominant responses in regions 160-218 and 743-854. Conclusions about previously exposed vaccinees were limited because only six AZD1222 recipients were SARS-CoV-2 seropositive at baseline. A significant rise in spike-specific TCR breadth and depth was observed after two AZD1222 doses relative to day 0 and relative to MenACWY recipients. Reportedly, close to half of the unique spike-specific TCRs recognized epitopes lying outside the regions that are mutated in the B.1.351 and B.1.1.7 variants. Participants were mostly white British and included more females than males, and it was suggested by the authors that clonal diversity may have been underestimated.

The CDR3 regions of human TCRbeta chains were analyzed by immunosequencing. In the authors' own workflow: TCRs in the repertoires were compared against a reference library of SARS-CoV-2-specific TCRs that had been generated with the MIRA antigen-specificity platform. Breadth was defined as the fraction of unique TCRs that were SARS-CoV-2-associated. Depth was defined as the fraction of total T cells that were SARS-CoV-2-associated. Each spike-specific TCR was assigned to its reactive spike region and to a CD4 or CD8 class using the MIRA data. Log10-transformed breadth and depth values were compared by one-way ANOVA with Sidak's multiple comparisons tests. TCRdb provides this immuneACCESS table in a form limited to in-frame rearrangements. Some clones are lacking; in checked studies, under half of them reflect an unresolved V gene, and why the rest are absent is not known. V, J and clone size derive from that table, while D and trimming were established from the DNA sequence. The sample table lists over 150,000 clones, 87% of them with a count of one. The ten largest clones take up about 3% of the sample.

The V gene is TRBV5-4 and the J gene is TRBJ2-5, with the D gene not clear enough to name. The sequence was obtained from an adult in good health. Source: peripheral blood, taken on day 0 of AZD1222 vaccination. The DNA sequence is as follows: TGTGCCAGCAGCTTGGTCAGCAGTCAAGAGACCCAGTACTTC. Its amino acids are CASSLVSSQETQYF.